Listed here is a single T cell receptor beta chain. Deletions cut 0 bases from V and 5 bases from J, with 10 bases between. The CDR3 spans 14 residues. The V gene's germline CDR1 is WNHNN and CDR2 SYGVQD (reference sequence). The data originate from a study of blood T cell repertoires in COVID-19. Overall study context: There were acute and convalescent COVID-19 samples, and they came from the United States, Italy and Spain. The cDNA or gDNA used as material had been derived from T cells, B-cell-depleted T cells, or PBMCs.

Original data processing: Scientists estimated how many nucleated cells there were by amplifying reference gene primers. Assay used: immunoSEQ multiplex PCR; TCRdb lists only in-frame clones, some missing. V and J calls and clone size are as listed in that table; D and trimming were resolved from the DNA. Of about 190,000 clones listed, 70% to 90% were seen once; the top ten hold 1.1%. The receptor was derived from a man in his thirties or forties with acute or convalescent COVID-19. Sequencing input: peripheral blood. The gene calls are TRBV10-1 and TRBJ2-5; D uncertain. Here the CDR3 DNA reads TGCGCCAGCAGTGAGTCGAGGCGCCCGGAGACCCAGTACTTC. This sequence encodes CASSESRRPETQYF.